The 25 T cell receptor beta chains presented below share a single source sample, sequenced in a study of blood T cells in healthy people across ages. Then a second PCR, running roughly 7 to 11 cycles, was carried out with a sample-barcoded 5' primer and a J-beta primer mix. TCRdb recomputed calls from the 5' RACE reads with MiXCR, one row per CDR3 protein. This table holds about 1.6 million distinct CDR3 sequences, around 35% found once. The material sequenced was blood. All receptors come from a woman aged 25 to 39 in good health.

The gene calls are TRBV10-2 and TRBJ1-2; D perhaps matches TRBD1 (6 bases). Per the germline V gene, CDR1 is WSHSY and CDR2 is SAAADI. Deletions cut 3 bases from V and 4 bases from J, with 12 bases between. The CDR3 extends over 14 amino acids. The DNA for the CDR3 is TGCGCCAGCAGTGAAAGGGGGGCAGGCTATGGCTACACCTTC. Translated: CASSERGAGYGYTF.

This clonotype was counted many times. This chain uses TRBV29-1 with TRBJ2-3; D possibly corresponds to TRBD2 (5 bases). The CDR3 has 15 amino acids. CDR1 and CDR2 (germline): SQVTM, ANQGSEA. V lost 4 bases and J lost 2, with 16 bases in between. For the CDR3, the DNA is TGCAGCGTTGTGCGAGCGGAGAAAAACACAGATACGCAGTATTTT. Amino acids: CSVVRAEKNTDTQYF.

Regarding this clonotype: At one end, the junction sequence differs from germline, possibly due to a read error. The chain combines TRBV27 with TRBJ2-6; the D gene is possibly TRBD2 (6 bases). Germline CDR1 reads MNHEY; CDR2 reads SMNVEV (reference sequence). The CDR3 runs to 18 residues. The CDR3: CASSPGEVLLSGASVLTF. The CDR3 DNA follows: TGTGCCAGCAGTCCGGGGGAGGTCTTGCTCTCTGGGGCCAGCGTCCTGACTTTC.

The V gene is TRBV12-3 or TRBV12-4, the J gene TRBJ2-7, with D maybe TRBD2 (7 bases). Trimming left V 6 bases short and J 7 bases short, with 22 bases between. The CDR3 extends over 15 amino acids. CDR3 DNA: TGTGCCAGCAGACCGCGACAGGACCCGGGAGGTGAGCAGTACTTC. It codes for CASRPRQDPGGEQYF.

Regarding this clonotype: Germline and junction disagree at one end, which may indicate a read error. This rearrangement joins TRBV6-1 to TRBJ2-6; unclear D gene. From germline, CDR1 is MNHNS and CDR2 SASEGT. This CDR3 comprises 15 residues. The CDR3 here is CASRSHFSGTNVLTF. The CDR3 nucleotides are TGTGCCAGTAGATCACACTTTTCTGGGACCAACGTCCTGACTTTC.

This clonotype was seen a handful of times. The chain joins TRBV7-3 to TRBJ1-1, with D perhaps TRBD1 (5 bases). V was cut by 5 bases and J by 0 bases, with 13 bases left in between. Germline lookup yields CDR1 SGHTA and CDR2 FQGTGA. CDR3 length: 15 amino acids. The CDR3 loop is CASSPRGGLNTEAFF. CDR3 sequence (DNA): TGTGCCAGCAGCCCCCGTGGGGGTTTGAACACTGAAGCTTTCTTT.

This clonotype was observed a handful of times. The genes are TRBV6-2 or TRBV6-3 and TRBJ2-1, with D hard to call. The CDR3 length is 16 residues. V lost 0 bases and J 8 bases, leaving 17 bases between the germline ends. The germline gives CDR1 MNHEY, CDR2 SVGEGT. The DNA of the CDR3 is TGTGCCAGCAGTTACTCGGAAAAACTGGTTCGGGATGAGCAGTTCTTC. As protein: CASSYSEKLVRDEQFF.

The chain combines TRBV20-1 with TRBJ2-1; 8 bases agree with TRBD2. Looked up from germline, CDR1 is DFQATT and CDR2 is SNEGSKA (reference sequence). The CDR3 contains 15 residues. The junction had 17 bases not matched to a gene; V was cut back by 4 bases and J by 12 bases. The CDR3 sequence: CSATPSGFSSFGQFF. The CDR3 region has the DNA TGCAGTGCTACCCCTAGCGGGTTCTCTAGCTTTGGGCAGTTCTTC.

This clonotype showed up many times. The rearrangement links TRBV29-1 to TRBJ2-5, with 8 bases identical to TRBD2. Losses at the gene ends were 4 bases for V and 2 bases for J; bases not matched to a gene: 9. Germline values: CDR1 SQVTM, CDR2 ANQGSEA. The CDR3 has 15 amino acids. The DNA for the CDR3 is TGCAGCGTTGTCCGAGCGGGGGACTTACAAGAGACCCAGTACTTC. It yields the protein CSVVRAGDLQETQYF.

This clonotype has more than one count but fewer than ten. The chain has TRBV2 and TRBJ2-7, with a tentative D call TRBD1 (6 bases). Trimming cost V 5 bases and J 3 bases, with 17 bases left between them. This CDR3 is built from 15 residues. CDR1 SNHLY and CDR2 FYNNEI come from the germline V gene. The CDR3 region is CASSRLPGRGYEQYF. The CDR3 coding sequence is TGTGCCAGCAGTCGCCTTCCGGGCAGGGGCTACGAGCAGTACTTC.

This clonotype was found a few times. The chain uses TRBV10-3 and TRBJ2-1; weak D call: TRBD1 (6 bases). This CDR3 spans 16 amino acids. Germline CDR1 reads ENHRY; CDR2 reads SYGVKD. Trimming stripped 6 bases from V and 4 bases from J, with 19 bases between. Here the CDR3 DNA reads TGTGCCATCAGGGCAACACCAGGGGCGGAGTACAATGAGCAGTTCTTC. This codes for CAIRATPGAEYNEQFF.

The sample holds a few counts of this clonotype. The rearrangement uses TRBV7-2 and TRBJ2-5; 9 bases line up with TRBD2. This CDR3 spans 15 amino acids. Germline loops: CDR1 SGHTA, CDR2 FQGNSA. J was trimmed by 2 bases and V by 5 bases; bases with no gene match: 6. Written as DNA, the CDR3 is TGTGCCAGCAGCCACCTAGCGGGGCTTCAAGAGACCCAGTACTTC. Translating it yields CASSHLAGLQETQYF.

This chain joins TRBV6-5 and TRBJ1-2; D may be TRBD1 (6 bases). Germline values: CDR1 MNHEY, CDR2 SVGAGI. The CDR3 runs 16 residues. The germline V and J ends were trimmed by 6 bases and 6 bases, with 23 bases remaining between them. The CDR3 protein is CASSPPQGGGAHGYTF. For the CDR3, the DNA is TGTGCCAGCAGCCCTCCCCAAGGCGGGGGCGCGCATGGCTACACCTTC.

The rearrangement uses TRBV7-9 and TRBJ2-7, with 7 positions matching TRBD2. Germline CDR1 is SEHNR and CDR2 is FQNEAQ (reference sequence). CDR3 length: 14 residues. The ends lost 5 bases at V and 4 bases at J; junction bases unmatched: 8. CDR3 nucleotides: TGTGCCAGCAGCCCCTCAACTAGCGTATACGAGCAGTACTTC. Its protein is CASSPSTSVYEQYF.

This clonotype was seen more than once but under ten times. The junction differs from germline at one of its ends, possibly a read error. The chain carries TRBV4-1 and TRBJ2-1; D is possibly TRBD2 (6 bases). This CDR3 region has 15 residues. Germline values: CDR1 MGHRA, CDR2 YSYEKL. The CDR3 bases are TGCGCCGGCAGCCACCCCGGCAGGACTATCTATGAGCAGTTCTTC. Translation: CAGSHPGRTIYEQFF.

This chain uses TRBV20-1 with TRBJ2-1, with D possibly matching TRBD2 (7 bases). Trimming took off 6 bases at V and 8 bases at J, with 17 bases between the two ends. CDR3 length: 13 amino acids. CDR1 is DFQATT, CDR2 SNEGSKA, per germline (reference sequence). CDR3 protein: CSALGRGFDEQFF. CDR3 sequence (DNA): TGCAGTGCCCTAGGGAGGGGGTTTGATGAGCAGTTCTTC.

V gene TRBV9 combines with J gene TRBJ2-3, with no clear D. Germline CDR1 and CDR2: SGDLS and YYNGEE. V lost 3 bases, J lost 4 bases, and 9 bases lay in between. This CDR3 is built from 13 residues. CDR3 amino acids: CASSEIYADTQYF. In DNA, the CDR3 is TGTGCCAGCAGCGAGATCTACGCAGATACGCAGTATTTT.

V and J are TRBV4-1 and TRBJ2-5, with 8 nucleotides matching TRBD1. J lost 2 bases, V lost 1 base, and 6 bases had no gene match. The CDR3 runs to 16 residues. From germline, CDR1 is MGHRA and CDR2 YSYEKL. The CDR3 coding sequence is TGCGCCAGCAGCCAAGCTAAGAGGACAGGGCAAGAGACCCAGTACTTC. This sequence encodes CASSQAKRTGQETQYF.

V gene TRBV29-1 combines with J gene TRBJ1-5; a possible D gene is TRBD1 (5 bases). Trimming removed 6 bases at V and 2 bases at J, with 14 bases between. Germline V lookup: CDR1 SQVTM, CDR2 ANQGSEA. CDR3 length: 14 amino acids. The CDR3 loop is CSVQERDGNQPQHF. CDR3 nucleotides: TGCAGCGTACAGGAACGAGATGGCAATCAGCCCCAGCATTTT.

This chain's CDR3 is CASSQFNGPYEQYF. For the CDR3, the DNA is TGCGCCAGCAGCCAATTCAACGGGCCCTACGAGCAGTACTTC. The chain has TRBV4-1 and TRBJ2-7; D not certain. Per germline, CDR1 MGHRA and CDR2 YSYEKL. The length of the CDR3 is 14 residues. V dropped 2 bases and J dropped 2 bases, with 10 bases sitting between them.

J is TRBJ1-2 and V is TRBV11-2; D might be TRBD1 (6 bases). This CDR3 has 13 residues. The V end lost 4 bases, the J end lost 8 bases, and 14 bases lay between the germline ends. Germline CDR1 reads SGHAT; CDR2 reads FQNNGV. The CDR3 DNA sequence: TGTGCCAGCAGCTCAGACAGGTCCAGGGGCTACACCTTC. The encoded protein is CASSSDRSRGYTF.

This clonotype has ten or more counts. The J gene is TRBJ2-7, the V gene TRBV10-3, with a weak D call TRBD2 (6 bases). Germline CDR1 reads ENHRY; CDR2 reads SYGVKD. CDR3 length: 13 amino acids. The germline V and J ends were trimmed by 8 bases and 6 bases, with 17 bases remaining between them. CDR3 coding DNA: TGTGCCATCTCGAGGGACGGGCGGGGCGAGCAGTACTTC. This codes for CAISRDGRGEQYF.

At least ten counts were recorded for this clonotype. The J gene is TRBJ1-5, the V gene TRBV12-3 or TRBV12-4; no definite D call. The CDR3 is made up of 14 amino acids. V shed 4 bases and J shed 3 bases, with 10 bases lying between them. CDR3 loop: CASSSVGNNQPQHF. CDR3 nucleotides: TGTGCCAGCAGTTCCGTGGGGAACAATCAGCCCCAGCATTTT.

This clonotype has just a few counts. The rearrangement links TRBV3-1 to TRBJ2-5, with 11 nucleotides matching TRBD2. The CDR3 covers 16 residues. In germline, CDR1 is LGHDT, CDR2 YNNKEL (reference sequence). With 4 bases clipped from V and 4 bases from J, the junction kept 8 bases outside the gene matches. CDR3 coding DNA: TGTGCCAGCAGCCGAGTTGGTAGCGGGAGGGTAGAGACCCAGTACTTC. This gives the protein CASSRVGSGRVETQYF.

This clonotype was counted only a few times. The V call is TRBV29-1, the J call TRBJ1-1; D is possibly TRBD1 (5 bases). V dropped 7 bases and J dropped 2 bases, with 17 bases sitting between them. Germline-derived CDR1 and CDR2 are SQVTM and ANQGSEA. CDR3 length: 14 amino acids. CDR3 sequence (DNA): TGCAGCGGGGGCCCGGCCAGCTATAACACTGAAGCTTTCTTT. This encodes CSGGPASYNTEAFF.